This TCR beta chain was identified during a study of blood T cell repertoires in COVID-19. Study context: Both acute and convalescent COVID-19 samples were obtained from the United States, Italy and Spain. PBMCs, B-cell-depleted T cells, or T cells provided the cDNA or gDNA that made up the material.

Sequencing was performed with immunoSEQ multiplex PCR; in TCRdb, only in-frame clones are kept and a portion is missing. The sample shows about 97,000 clones, roughly 86% of them seen only once. The V gene's germline CDR1 is SGHDT and CDR2 YYEEEE. V shed 1 base and J shed 4 bases, with 11 bases lying between them. CDR3 length: 15 amino acids. The sample taken for sequencing was peripheral blood. The V and J genes are TRBV5-6 and TRBJ2-2, with TRBD1 as a possible D gene (5 bases). The receptor's source is a woman in her 30s with acute or convalescent COVID-19. The CDR3, as DNA: TGTGCCAGCAGCTTGCAGGACACGTCCACCGGGGAGCTGTTTTTT. It specifies CASSLQDTSTGELFF.